This paragraph covers one T cell receptor beta chain sequence. TCRdb recomputed calls from the 5' RACE reads with MiXCR, one row per CDR3 protein. The sample records some 500,000 distinct CDR3 sequences, roughly 12% being singletons. This sample is part of a study of T cells after yellow fever vaccination. Trimming pared 0 bases from V and 1 base from J, leaving 7 bases between. The germline gives CDR1 SGHVS, CDR2 FQNEAQ. CDR3 length: 15 amino acids. The sequence was obtained from a man between 25 and 39 years old who received the YFV17D yellow fever vaccine. Sequenced here: PBMCs, sampled on the day of the yellow fever booster vaccination. The chain combines TRBV7-8 with TRBJ1-5; weak D call: TRBD1 (5 bases). CDR3 amino acids: CASSLARGSNQPQHF. The CDR3 nucleotides read TGTGCCAGCAGCTTAGCGCGGGGGAGCAATCAGCCCCAGCATTTT. The full variable domain, rest sourced from reference TRBV7-8 and TRBJ1-5, is GAGVSQSPRYKVAKRGQDVALRCDPISGHVSLFWYQQALGQGPEFLTYFQNEAQLDKSGLPSDRFFAERPEGSVSTLKIQRTQQEDSAVYLCASSLARGSNQPQHFGDGTRLSIL.